This TCR beta chain was found in a study of shared clonotypes between healthy human individuals. As for the study in general: In total, the donors were a couple of women and a few men aged 18 to 49. Broader study findings: How much donors shared clonotypes was expected to be affected by sequencing depth.

Approximately 30,000 T cell genomes (around 310 ng DNA) went into each PBMC replicate. Assay used: immunoSEQ multiplex PCR; TCRdb lists only in-frame clones, some missing. The data contain about 600,000 clones, roughly 79% of them singletons. Remarks on this clone: The antigen is undetermined.

The sequencing input was PBMCs. The receptor was isolated from a woman aged 40 to 50 in good health. Some clones in this sample may be carry-over from other donors' samples.

CDR3 region: CASSGSSGGTETQYF. CDR3 coding DNA: TGTGCCAGCAGCGGCTCTAGCGGAGGAACAGAGACCCAGTACTTC. The chain couples TRBV7-9 to TRBJ2-5; 7 bases map to TRBD2. The germline gives CDR1 SEHNR, CDR2 FQNEAQ (reference sequence). The length of the CDR3 is 15 residues. V shed 5 bases and J 4 bases; nucleotides not matched to a gene: 10. Based on the CDR3 plus reference TRBV7-9 and TRBJ2-5, the full variable domain is DTGVSQNPRHKITKRGQNVTFRCDPISEHNRLYWYRQTLGQGPEFLTYFQNEAQLEKSRLLSDRFSAERPKGSFSTLEIQRTEQGDSAMYLCASSGSSGGTETQYFGPGTRLLVL.